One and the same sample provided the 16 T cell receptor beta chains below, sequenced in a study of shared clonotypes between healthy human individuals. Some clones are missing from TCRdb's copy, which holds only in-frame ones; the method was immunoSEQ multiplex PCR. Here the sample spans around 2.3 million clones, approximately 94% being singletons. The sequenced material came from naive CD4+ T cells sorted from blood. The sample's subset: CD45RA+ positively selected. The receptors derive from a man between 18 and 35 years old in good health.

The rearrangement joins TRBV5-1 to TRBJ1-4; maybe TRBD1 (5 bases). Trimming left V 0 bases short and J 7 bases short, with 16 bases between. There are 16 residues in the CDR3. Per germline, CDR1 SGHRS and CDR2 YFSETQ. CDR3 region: CASSLVFGAGAEKLFF. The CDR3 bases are TGCGCCAGCAGCTTGGTGTTCGGGGCGGGTGCTGAAAAACTGTTTTTT.

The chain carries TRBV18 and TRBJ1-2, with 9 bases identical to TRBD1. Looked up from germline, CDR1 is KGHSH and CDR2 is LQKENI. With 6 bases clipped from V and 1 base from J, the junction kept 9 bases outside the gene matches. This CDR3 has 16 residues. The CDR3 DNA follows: TGTGCCAGCTCCGCAAGAACAGGGGGCGATAACTATGGCTACACCTTC. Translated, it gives CASSARTGGDNYGYTF.

The CDR3 DNA follows: TGTGCCAGCAGTTACTCGCACTTAATGAGCTCCTACGAGCAGTACTTC. This translates into CASSYSHLMSSYEQYF. The chain couples TRBV6-5 to TRBJ2-7; D gene unclear. V lost 0 bases and J lost 0, with 12 bases in between. This CDR3 region has 16 residues. The germline V gene has CDR1 MNHEY and CDR2 SVGAGI.

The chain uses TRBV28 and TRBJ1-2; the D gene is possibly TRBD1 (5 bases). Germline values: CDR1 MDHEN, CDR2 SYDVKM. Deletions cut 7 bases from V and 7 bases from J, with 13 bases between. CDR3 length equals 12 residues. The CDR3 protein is CASTLPGTGYTF. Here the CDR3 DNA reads TGTGCCAGCACCCTGCCCGGGACTGGCTACACCTTC.

The CDR3 is CASSEAGVVYEQYF. The DNA of the CDR3 is TGTGCCAGTAGTGAAGCGGGGGTAGTCTACGAGCAGTACTTC. The chain recombines TRBV19 with TRBJ2-7; 8 nucleotides line up with TRBD2. The junction had 6 bases not matched to a gene; V was cut back by 5 bases and J by 3 bases. Germline-derived CDR1 and CDR2 are LNHDA and SQIVND (reference sequence). CDR3 length: 14 amino acids.

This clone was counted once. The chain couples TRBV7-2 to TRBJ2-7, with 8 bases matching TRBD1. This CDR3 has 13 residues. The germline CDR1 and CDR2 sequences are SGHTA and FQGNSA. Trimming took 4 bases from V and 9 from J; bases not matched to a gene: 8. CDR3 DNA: TGTGCCAGCAGCTGGGCAGGGGGCGAGGGGCAGTACTTC. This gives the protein CASSWAGGEGQYF.

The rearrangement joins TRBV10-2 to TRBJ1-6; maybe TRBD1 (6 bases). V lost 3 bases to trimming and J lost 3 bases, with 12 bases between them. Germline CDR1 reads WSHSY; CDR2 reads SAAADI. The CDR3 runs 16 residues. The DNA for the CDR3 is TGCGCCAGCAGTGATGGGGGCGCCGTCTATAATTCACCCCTCCACTTT. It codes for CASSDGGAVYNSPLHF.

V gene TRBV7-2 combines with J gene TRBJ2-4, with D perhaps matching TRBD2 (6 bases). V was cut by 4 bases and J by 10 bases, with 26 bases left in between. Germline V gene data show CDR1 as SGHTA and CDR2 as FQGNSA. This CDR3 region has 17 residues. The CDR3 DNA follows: TGTGCCAGCAGCTCGGGGCACTGGGGGGATCGGGAGACGATTCAGTACTTC. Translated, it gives CASSSGHWGDRETIQYF. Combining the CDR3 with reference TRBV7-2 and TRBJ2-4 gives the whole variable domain GAGVSQSPSNKVTEKGKDVELRCDPISGHTALYWYRQSLGQGLEFLIYFQGNSAPDKSGLPSDRFSAERTGGSVSTLTIQRTQQEDSAVYLCASSSGHWGDRETIQYFGAGTRLSVL.

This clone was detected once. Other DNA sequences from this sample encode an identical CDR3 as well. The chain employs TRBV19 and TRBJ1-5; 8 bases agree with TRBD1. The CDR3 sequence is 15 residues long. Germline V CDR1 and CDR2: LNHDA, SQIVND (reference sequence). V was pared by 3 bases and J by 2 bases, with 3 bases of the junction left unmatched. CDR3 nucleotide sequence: TGTGCCAGTAGTATCGACAGGGGAGGCAATCAGCCCCAGCATTTT. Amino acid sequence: CASSIDRGGNQPQHF. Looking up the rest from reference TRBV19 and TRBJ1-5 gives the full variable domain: DGGITQSPKYLFRKEGQNVTLSCEQNLNHDAMYWYRQDPGQGLRLIYYSQIVNDFQKGDIAEGYSVSREKKESFPLTVTSAQKNPTAFYLCASSIDRGGNQPQHFGDGTRLSIL.

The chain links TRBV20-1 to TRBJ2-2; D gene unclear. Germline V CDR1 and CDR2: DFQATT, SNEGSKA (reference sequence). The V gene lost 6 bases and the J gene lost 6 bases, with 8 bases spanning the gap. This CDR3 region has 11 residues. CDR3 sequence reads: CSAPASGELFF. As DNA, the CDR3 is TGCAGTGCACCGGCATCCGGGGAGCTGTTTTTT.

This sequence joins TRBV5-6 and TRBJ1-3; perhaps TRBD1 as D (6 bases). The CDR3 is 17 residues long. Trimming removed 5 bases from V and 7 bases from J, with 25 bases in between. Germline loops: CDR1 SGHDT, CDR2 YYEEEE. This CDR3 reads CASSLGDKDILWNTIYF. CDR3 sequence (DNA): TGTGCCAGCAGTCTGGGGGACAAAGACATTCTTTGGAACACCATATATTTT.

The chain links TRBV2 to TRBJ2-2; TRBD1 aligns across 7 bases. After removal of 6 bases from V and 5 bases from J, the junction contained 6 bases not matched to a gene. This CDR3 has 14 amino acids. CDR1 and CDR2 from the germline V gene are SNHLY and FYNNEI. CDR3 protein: CASSDRVGTGELFF. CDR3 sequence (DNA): TGTGCCAGCAGCGACAGGGTGGGGACCGGGGAGCTGTTTTTT.

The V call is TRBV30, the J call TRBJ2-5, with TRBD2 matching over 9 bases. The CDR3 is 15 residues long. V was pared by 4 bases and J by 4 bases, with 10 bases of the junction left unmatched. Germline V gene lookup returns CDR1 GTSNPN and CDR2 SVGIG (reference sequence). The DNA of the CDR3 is TGTGCCTGGAATAGTGCCGCGGGGGGGCGAGAGACCCAGTACTTC. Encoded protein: CAWNSAAGGRETQYF.

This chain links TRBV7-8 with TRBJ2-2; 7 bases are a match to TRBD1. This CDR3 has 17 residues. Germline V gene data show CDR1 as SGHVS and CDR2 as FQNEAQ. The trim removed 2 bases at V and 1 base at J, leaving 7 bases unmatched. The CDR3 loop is CASSLPPQGVNTGELFF. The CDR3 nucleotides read TGTGCCAGCAGCTTACCCCCCCAGGGGGTGAACACCGGGGAGCTGTTTTTT. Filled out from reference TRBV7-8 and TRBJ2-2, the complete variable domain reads GAGVSQSPRYKVAKRGQDVALRCDPISGHVSLFWYQQALGQGPEFLTYFQNEAQLDKSGLPSDRFFAERPEGSVSTLKIQRTQQEDSAVYLCASSLPPQGVNTGELFFGEGSRLTVL.

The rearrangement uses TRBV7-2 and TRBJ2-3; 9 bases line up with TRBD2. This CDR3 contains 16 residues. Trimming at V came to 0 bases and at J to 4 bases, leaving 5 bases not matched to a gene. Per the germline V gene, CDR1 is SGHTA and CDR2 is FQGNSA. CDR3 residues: CASSLAFSGGADTQYF. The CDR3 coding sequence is TGTGCCAGCAGCTTAGCGTTTAGCGGGGGTGCAGATACGCAGTATTTT.

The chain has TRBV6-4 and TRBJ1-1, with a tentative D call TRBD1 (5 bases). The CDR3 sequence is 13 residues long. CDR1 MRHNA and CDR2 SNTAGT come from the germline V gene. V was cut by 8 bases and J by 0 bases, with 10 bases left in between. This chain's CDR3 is CASQPRVNTEAFF. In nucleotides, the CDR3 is TGTGCCAGCCAACCCAGGGTGAACACTGAAGCTTTCTTT.